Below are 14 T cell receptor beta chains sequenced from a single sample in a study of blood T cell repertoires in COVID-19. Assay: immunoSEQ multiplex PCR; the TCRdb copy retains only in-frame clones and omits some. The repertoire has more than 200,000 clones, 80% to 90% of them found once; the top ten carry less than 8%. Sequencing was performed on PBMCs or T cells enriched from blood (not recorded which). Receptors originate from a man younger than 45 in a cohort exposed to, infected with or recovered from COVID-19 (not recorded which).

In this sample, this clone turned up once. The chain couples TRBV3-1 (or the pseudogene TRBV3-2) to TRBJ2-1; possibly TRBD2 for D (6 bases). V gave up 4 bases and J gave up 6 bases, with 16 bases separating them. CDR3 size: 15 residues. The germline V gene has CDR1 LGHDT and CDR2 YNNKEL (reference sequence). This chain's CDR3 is CASSLSGTGLNEQFF. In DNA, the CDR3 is TGTGCCAGCAGCCTATCCGGGACTGGCCTCAATGAGCAGTTCTTC.

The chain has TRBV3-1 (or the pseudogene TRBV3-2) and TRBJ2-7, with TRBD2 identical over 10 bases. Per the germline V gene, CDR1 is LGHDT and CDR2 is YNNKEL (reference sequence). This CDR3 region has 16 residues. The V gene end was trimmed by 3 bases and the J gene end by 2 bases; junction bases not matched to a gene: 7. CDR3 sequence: CASSQERTSGPYEQYF. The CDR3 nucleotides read TGTGCCAGCAGCCAGGAACGGACTAGCGGACCCTACGAGCAGTACTTC.

CDR3 DNA sequence: TGTGCCAGTTCCGGGGGGACAGGGCTCGAGCAGTACTTC. The encoded protein is CASSGGTGLEQYF. The chain has TRBV19 and TRBJ2-7; 9 bases are a match to TRBD1. The germline gives CDR1 LNHDA, CDR2 SQIVND (reference sequence). The CDR3 length is 13 residues. The V gene end was trimmed by 8 bases and the J gene end by 6 bases; junction bases not matched to a gene: 8.

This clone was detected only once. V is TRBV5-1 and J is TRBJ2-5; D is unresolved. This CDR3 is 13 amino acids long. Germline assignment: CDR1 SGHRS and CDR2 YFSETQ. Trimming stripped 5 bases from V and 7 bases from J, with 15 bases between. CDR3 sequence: CASSNPASVTQYF. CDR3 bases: TGCGCCAGCAGTAATCCTGCGTCCGTGACCCAGTACTTC.

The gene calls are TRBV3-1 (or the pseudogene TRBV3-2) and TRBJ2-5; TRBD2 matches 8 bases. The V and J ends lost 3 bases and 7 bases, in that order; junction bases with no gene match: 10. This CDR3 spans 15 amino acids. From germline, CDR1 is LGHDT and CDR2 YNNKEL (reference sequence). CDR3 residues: CASSHATSGEGTQYF. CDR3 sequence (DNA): TGTGCCAGCAGCCACGCCACTAGCGGAGAAGGGACCCAGTACTTC.

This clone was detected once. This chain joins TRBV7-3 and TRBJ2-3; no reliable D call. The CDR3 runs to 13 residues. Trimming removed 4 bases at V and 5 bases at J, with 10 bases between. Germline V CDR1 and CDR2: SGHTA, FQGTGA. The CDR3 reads CASSSRDGDTQYF. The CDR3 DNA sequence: TGTGCCAGCAGCTCTAGAGACGGAGATACGCAGTATTTT.

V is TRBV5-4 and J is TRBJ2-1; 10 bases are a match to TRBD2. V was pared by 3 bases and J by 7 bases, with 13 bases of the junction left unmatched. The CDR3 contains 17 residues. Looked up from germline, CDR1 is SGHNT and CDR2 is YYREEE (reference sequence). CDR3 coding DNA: TGTGCCAGCAGCTCTCCTGGGGCTAGCGGGAGTTTGAATGAGCAGTTCTTC. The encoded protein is CASSSPGASGSLNEQFF. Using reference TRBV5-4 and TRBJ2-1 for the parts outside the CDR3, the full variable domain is ETGVTQSPTHLIKTRGQQVTLRCSSQSGHNTVSWYQQALGQGPQFIFQYYREEENGRGNFPPRFSGLQFPNYSSELNVNALELDDSALYLCASSSPGASGSLNEQFFGPGTRLTVL.

The chain's CDR3 is CASSYSSGLYGYTF. Here the CDR3 DNA reads TGTGCCAGCAGTTACTCGAGCGGACTCTATGGCTACACCTTC. The rearrangement joins TRBV6-5 to TRBJ1-2; no definite D call. This CDR3 region has 14 residues. Trimming took off 0 bases at V and 4 bases at J, with 9 bases between the two ends. Germline-derived CDR1 and CDR2 are MNHEY and SVGAGI.

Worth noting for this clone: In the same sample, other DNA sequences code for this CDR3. The CDR3 DNA reads TGTGCCAGCAGCTTAGCGGGAGGGTACGAGCAGTACTTC. This encodes CASSLAGGYEQYF. This chain connects TRBV7-9 to TRBJ2-7; 7 nucleotides align to TRBD2. The CDR3 is 13 residues long. The germline V gene has CDR1 SEHNR and CDR2 FQNEAQ (reference sequence). V trimming: 0 bases; J trimming: 4 bases; junction bases outside the gene matches: 0.

The CDR3 loop is CATTLAGVNTGELFF. CDR3 in DNA: TGTGCCACCACCCTAGCGGGCGTAAACACCGGGGAGCTGTTTTTT. The chain recombines TRBV28 with TRBJ2-2; TRBD2 matches at 8 bases. Per germline, CDR1 MDHEN and CDR2 SYDVKM. V lost 10 bases, J lost 2 bases, and 9 bases stayed unmatched. The CDR3 runs to 15 residues.

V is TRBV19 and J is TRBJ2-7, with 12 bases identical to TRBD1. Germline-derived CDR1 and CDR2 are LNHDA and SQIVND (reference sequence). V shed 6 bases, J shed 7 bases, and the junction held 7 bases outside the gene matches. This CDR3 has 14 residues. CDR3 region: CASRPGQGAREQYF. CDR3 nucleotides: TGTGCCAGTAGGCCGGGACAGGGGGCGCGAGAGCAGTACTTC.

DNA for the CDR3: TGTGCCAGCAGGGACTGGACTAGCGGGACAGATACGCAGTATTTT. It translates to CASRDWTSGTDTQYF. V usage is TRBV6-5 and J usage is TRBJ2-3; 11 bases map to TRBD2. V shed 6 bases, J shed 3 bases, and the junction held 5 bases outside the gene matches. The length of the CDR3 is 15 residues. From germline, CDR1 is MNHEY and CDR2 SVGAGI.

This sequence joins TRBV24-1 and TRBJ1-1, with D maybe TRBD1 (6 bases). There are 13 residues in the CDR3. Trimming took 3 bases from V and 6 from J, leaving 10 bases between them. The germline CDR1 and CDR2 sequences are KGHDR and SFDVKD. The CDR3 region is CATSDKDRAEAFF. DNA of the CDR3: TGTGCCACCAGTGATAAGGACAGAGCTGAAGCTTTCTTT.

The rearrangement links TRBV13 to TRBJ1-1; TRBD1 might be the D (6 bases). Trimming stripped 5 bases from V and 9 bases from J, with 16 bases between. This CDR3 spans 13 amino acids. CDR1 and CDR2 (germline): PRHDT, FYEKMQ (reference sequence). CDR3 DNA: TGTGCCAGCAGCCCACTTAAAACAGGGCAAGCTTTCTTT. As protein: CASSPLKTGQAFF.